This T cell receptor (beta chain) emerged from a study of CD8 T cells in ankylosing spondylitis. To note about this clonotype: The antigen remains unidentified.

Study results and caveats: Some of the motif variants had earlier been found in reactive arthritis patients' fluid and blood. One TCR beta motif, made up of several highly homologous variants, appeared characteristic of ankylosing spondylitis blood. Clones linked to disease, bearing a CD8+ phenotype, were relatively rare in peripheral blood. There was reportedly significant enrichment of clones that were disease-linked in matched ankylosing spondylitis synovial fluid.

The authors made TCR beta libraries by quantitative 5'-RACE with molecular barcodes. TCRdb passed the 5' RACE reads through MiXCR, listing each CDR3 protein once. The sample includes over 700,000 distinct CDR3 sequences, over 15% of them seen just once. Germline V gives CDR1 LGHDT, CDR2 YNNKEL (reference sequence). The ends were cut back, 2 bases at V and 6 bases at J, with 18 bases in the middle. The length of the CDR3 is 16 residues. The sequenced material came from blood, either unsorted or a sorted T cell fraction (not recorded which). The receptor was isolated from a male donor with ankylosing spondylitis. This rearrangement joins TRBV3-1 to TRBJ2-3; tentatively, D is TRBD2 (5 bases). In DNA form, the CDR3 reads TGTGCCAGCAGCCAAACCCGGGATCCGAGGACGGATACGCAGTATTTT. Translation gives CASSQTRDPRTDTQYF.